The rows below give T cell receptor beta chains drawn from one sample of a study of blood T cell repertoires in COVID-19. Assay: immunoSEQ multiplex PCR; the TCRdb copy retains only in-frame clones and omits some. The data contain around 170,000 clones, about 86% of them singletons. Sequencing was done on a sample of peripheral blood. The origin of the receptors is a young man with active or convalescent COVID-19. Both conserved end residues are part of each CDR3. The D gene is left open where the match is weak. Clone size is not always given. Where it is, it says once, few, many or a class for expanded clones.

>TRBV6-2/TRBV6-3|.|.|TRBJ2-1
CASSYRPGSSYNEQFF
TGTGCCAGCAGTTATCGTCCGGGAAGCTCCTACAATGAGCAGTTCTTC
>TRBV29-1|TRBD1|once|TRBJ1-2
CSETHPGTEGYTF
TGCAGCGAAACCCACCCCGGGACAGAGGGCTACACCTTC
>TRBV12-5|TRBD1|.|TRBJ2-5
CASGFDPTDRNQETQYF
TGTGCTAGTGGTTTTGACCCAACGGACAGGAATCAAGAGACCCAGTACTTC
>TRBV28|.|.|TRBJ1-2
CASSLIPSDYGYTF
TGTGCCAGCAGTTTAATCCCCTCGGACTATGGCTACACCTTC
>TRBV30|TRBD1|.|TRBJ2-2
CAWSRTGGIGGELFF
TGTGCCTGGAGTAGGACAGGGGGCATTGGCGGGGAGCTGTTTTTT
>TRBV7-9|TRBD2|.|TRBJ2-7
CASSEGLAGGPKSEQYF
TGTGCCAGCAGCGAAGGACTAGCGGGAGGGCCTAAAAGCGAGCAGTACTTC
>TRBV19|.|.|TRBJ2-7
CASSWNLAVSYEQYF
TGTGCCAGTAGTTGGAACTTAGCGGTCTCCTACGAGCAGTACTTC
>TRBV7-2|TRBD2|.|TRBJ2-3
CASSPGTSGRGTQYF
TGTGCCAGCAGCCCGGGGACTAGCGGGAGGGGAACGCAGTATTTT
>TRBV28|TRBD1|.|TRBJ1-5
CASSPRGLGNQPQHF
TGTGCCAGCAGTCCAAGGGGGCTCGGCAATCAGCCCCAGCATTTT
>TRBV5-1|.|.|TRBJ1-2
CASSLVAIDGYTF
TGCGCCAGCAGCTTGGTAGCAATCGATGGCTACACCTTC
>TRBV9|TRBD2|once|TRBJ2-7
CASSTRLAGGEQYF
TGTGCCAGCAGCACTCGACTAGCGGGAGGCGAGCAGTACTTC
>TRBV29-1|.|few|TRBJ1-2
CSVEGRASGGYTF
TGCAGCGTTGAAGGCCGGGCCTCGGGGGGCTACACCTTC
>TRBV14|TRBD2|.|TRBJ2-7
CASSSWEGRYEQYF
TGTGCCAGCAGCTCGTGGGAGGGCCGCTACGAGCAGTACTTC
>TRBV5-1|TRBD1|.|TRBJ2-1
CASSLTGQGGSEQFF
TGCGCCAGCAGCTTAACAGGACAGGGTGGCAGTGAGCAGTTCTTC
>TRBV7-9|TRBD1|.|TRBJ1-4
CASSPGTRGSAEKLFF
TGTGCCAGCAGCCCAGGGACCAGGGGGTCGGCTGAAAAACTGTTTTTT
>TRBV10-2|.|few|TRBJ2-5
CASTQGWQETQYF
TGCGCCAGCACGCAGGGCTGGCAAGAGACCCAGTACTTC
>TRBV14|.|few|TRBJ1-2
CASSLDSKAYGYTF
TGTGCCAGCAGCCTTGACAGTAAGGCCTATGGCTACACCTTC
>TRBV14|.|.|TRBJ1-3
CASSPRTISGNTIYF
TGTGCCAGCAGCCCGAGGACAATCTCTGGAAACACCATATATTTT
>TRBV7-9|TRBD1|.|TRBJ1-1
CASSSGQGAPEAFF
TGTGCCAGCAGCTCAGGACAGGGGGCCCCTGAAGCTTTCTTT
>TRBV2|.|.|TRBJ1-1
CASLIGWNTEAFF
TGTGCCAGCTTAATCGGGTGGAACACTGAAGCTTTCTTT
>TRBV19|TRBD2|.|TRBJ2-1
CASSALASGSYNEQFF
TGTGCCAGTAGTGCCCTTGCTAGCGGCTCCTACAATGAGCAGTTCTTC
>TRBV28|.|.|TRBJ2-3
CASEGSGTPLGGQYF
TGTGCCAGCGAGGGGTCGGGTACCCCCCTAGGGGGGCAGTATTTT
>TRBV19|TRBD1|.|TRBJ2-2
CASSRGDSSNTGELFF
TGTGCCAGTAGTAGAGGGGACAGTTCGAACACCGGGGAGCTGTTTTTT
>TRBV6-1|TRBD1|.|TRBJ2-3
CASSGAPRGHADTQYF
TGTGCCAGCAGTGGGGCGCCCAGGGGGCACGCAGATACGCAGTATTTT
>TRBV12-3/TRBV12-4|.|.|TRBJ2-5
CASAQEGETQYF
TGTGCCAGCGCGCAGGAGGGAGAGACCCAGTACTTC
>TRBV18|TRBD2|.|TRBJ2-1
CASSPRGLGGMNEQFF
TGTGCCAGCTCACCACGGGGACTAGGGGGAATGAATGAGCAGTTCTTC
>TRBV27|.|.|TRBJ2-3
CASSFSRVRGPLDTQYF
TGTGCCAGCAGTTTCAGCCGGGTTAGGGGCCCGCTCGATACGCAGTATTTT
>TRBV6-2/TRBV6-3|TRBD1|.|TRBJ2-5
CASSHTRTGPYQETQYF
TGTGCCAGCAGCCATACTCGGACAGGGCCGTACCAAGAGACCCAGTACTTC
>TRBV20-1|.|.|TRBJ2-5
CSAAQETQYF
TGCAGTGCCGCGCAAGAGACCCAGTACTTC
>TRBV7-2|TRBD1|.|TRBJ1-4
CASSPTGGALQKLFF
TGTGCCAGCAGTCCTACAGGGGGCGCATTGCAGAAACTGTTTTTT
>TRBV20-1|TRBD2|.|TRBJ2-3
CSASGASGSTDTQYF
TGCAGTGCTAGTGGGGCTAGCGGTAGCACAGATACGCAGTATTTT
>TRBV2|TRBD1|once|TRBJ2-5
CASRGDRGHETQYF
TGTGCCAGCAGGGGGGACAGGGGGCACGAGACCCAGTACTTC
>TRBV4-3|.|.|TRBJ2-7
CASSQGSSSYEQYF
TGCGCCAGCAGCCAAGGGTCTAGCTCCTACGAGCAGTACTTC
>TRBV10-3|.|.|TRBJ2-4
CAISESTDSPKNIQYF
TGTGCCATCAGTGAGTCTACGGACAGCCCCAAAAACATTCAGTACTTC
>TRBV4-2|TRBD2|.|TRBJ2-3
CASSQDQRGGPDTQYF
TGTGCCAGCAGCCAAGATCAGCGGGGGGGCCCAGATACGCAGTATTTT
>TRBV19|TRBD1|.|TRBJ2-7
CASSIGTGAYFTYEQYF
TGTGCCAGTAGTATAGGGACAGGGGCCTATTTTACCTACGAGCAGTACTTC
>TRBV27|.|.|TRBJ1-3
CASSFRGTGNTIYF
TGTGCCAGCAGTTTTAGGGGGACTGGAAACACCATATATTTT